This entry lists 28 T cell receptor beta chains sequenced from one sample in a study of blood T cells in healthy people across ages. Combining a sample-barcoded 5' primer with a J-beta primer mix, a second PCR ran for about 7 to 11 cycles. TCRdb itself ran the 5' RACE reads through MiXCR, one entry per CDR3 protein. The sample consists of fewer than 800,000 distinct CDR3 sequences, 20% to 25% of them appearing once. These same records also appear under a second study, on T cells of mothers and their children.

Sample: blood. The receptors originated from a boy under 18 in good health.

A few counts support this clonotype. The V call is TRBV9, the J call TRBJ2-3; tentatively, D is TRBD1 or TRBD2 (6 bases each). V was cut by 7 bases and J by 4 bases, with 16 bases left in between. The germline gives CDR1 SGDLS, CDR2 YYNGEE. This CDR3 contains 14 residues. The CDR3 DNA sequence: TGTGCCAGCGGGGGAGGCAGGGGCGCAGATACGCAGTATTTT. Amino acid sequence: CASGGGRGADTQYF. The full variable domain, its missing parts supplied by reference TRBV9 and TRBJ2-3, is DSGVTQTPKHLITATGQRVTLRCSPRSGDLSVYWYQQSLDQGLQFLIQYYNGEERAKGNILERFSAQQFPDLHSELNLSSLELGDSALYFCASGGGRGADTQYFGPGTRLTVL.

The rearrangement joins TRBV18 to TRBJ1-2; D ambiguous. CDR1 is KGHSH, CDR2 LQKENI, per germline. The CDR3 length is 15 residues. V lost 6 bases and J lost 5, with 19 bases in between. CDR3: CASSPPPGSIYGYTF. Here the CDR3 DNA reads TGTGCCAGCTCTCCCCCTCCGGGGAGCATATATGGCTACACCTTC.

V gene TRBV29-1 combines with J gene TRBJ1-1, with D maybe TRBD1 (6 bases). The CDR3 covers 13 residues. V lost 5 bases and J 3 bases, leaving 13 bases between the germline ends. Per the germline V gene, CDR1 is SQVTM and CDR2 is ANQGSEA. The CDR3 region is CSVQGSGDTEAFF. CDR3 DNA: TGCAGCGTTCAGGGGTCCGGGGACACTGAAGCTTTCTTT.

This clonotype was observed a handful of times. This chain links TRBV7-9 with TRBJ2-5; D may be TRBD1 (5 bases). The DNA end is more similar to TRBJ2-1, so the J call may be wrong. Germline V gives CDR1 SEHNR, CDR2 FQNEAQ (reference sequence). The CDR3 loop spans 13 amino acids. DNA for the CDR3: TGTGCCAGCAGACCGTACCTCAGGGATGAGCAGTTCTTC. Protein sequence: CASRPYLRDEQFF.

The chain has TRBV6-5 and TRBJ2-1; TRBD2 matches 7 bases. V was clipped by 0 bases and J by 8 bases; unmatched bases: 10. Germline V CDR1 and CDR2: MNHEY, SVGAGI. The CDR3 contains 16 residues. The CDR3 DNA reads TGTGCCAGCAGTTACTCGGGTCTGGGGGGGGAGTATGAGCAGTTCTTC. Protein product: CASSYSGLGGEYEQFF.

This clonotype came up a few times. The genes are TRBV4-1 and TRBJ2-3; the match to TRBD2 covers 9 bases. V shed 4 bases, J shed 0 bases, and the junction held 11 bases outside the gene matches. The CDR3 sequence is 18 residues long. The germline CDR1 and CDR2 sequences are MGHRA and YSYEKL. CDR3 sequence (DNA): TGCGCCAGCAGCCTTAGGGGGACTAGCAGTTCTAGCACAGATACGCAGTATTTT. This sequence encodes CASSLRGTSSSSTDTQYF.

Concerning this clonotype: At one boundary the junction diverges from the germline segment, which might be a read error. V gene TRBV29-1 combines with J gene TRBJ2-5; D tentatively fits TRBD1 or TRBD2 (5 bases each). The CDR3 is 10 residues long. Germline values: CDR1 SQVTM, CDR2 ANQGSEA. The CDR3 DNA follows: TGCAGCGTTGTCGGGGCAAGTGAGATCTTC. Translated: CSVVGASEIF. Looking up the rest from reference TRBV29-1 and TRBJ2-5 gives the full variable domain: SAVISQKPSRDICQRGTSLTIQCQVDSQVTMMFWYRQQPGQSLTLIATANQGSEATYESGFVIDKFPISRPNLTFSTLTVSNMSPEDSSIYLCSVVGASEIFGPGTRLLVL.

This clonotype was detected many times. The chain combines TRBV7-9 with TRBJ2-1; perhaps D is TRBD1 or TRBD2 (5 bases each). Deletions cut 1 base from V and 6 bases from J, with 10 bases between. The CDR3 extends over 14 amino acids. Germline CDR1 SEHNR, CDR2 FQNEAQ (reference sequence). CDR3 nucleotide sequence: TGTGCCAGCAGCTTAGGGGACGGCACCAATGAGCAGTTCTTC. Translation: CASSLGDGTNEQFF. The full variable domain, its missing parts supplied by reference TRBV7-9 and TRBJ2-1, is DTGVSQNPRHKITKRGQNVTFRCDPISEHNRLYWYRQTLGQGPEFLTYFQNEAQLEKSRLLSDRFSAERPKGSFSTLEIQRTEQGDSAMYLCASSLGDGTNEQFFGPGTRLTVL.

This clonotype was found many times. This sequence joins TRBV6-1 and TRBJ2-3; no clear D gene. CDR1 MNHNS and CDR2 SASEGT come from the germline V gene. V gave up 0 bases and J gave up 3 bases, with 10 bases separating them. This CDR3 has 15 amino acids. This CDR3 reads CASSEALLGTDTQYF. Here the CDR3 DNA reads TGTGCCAGCAGTGAAGCCCTGCTAGGTACAGATACGCAGTATTTT.

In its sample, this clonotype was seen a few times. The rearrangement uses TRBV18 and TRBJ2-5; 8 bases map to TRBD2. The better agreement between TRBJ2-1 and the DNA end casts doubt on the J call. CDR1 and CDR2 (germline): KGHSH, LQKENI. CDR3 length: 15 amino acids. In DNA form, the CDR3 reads TGTGCCAGCTCACAAGCGGGAGACGTCTACAATGAGCAGTTCTTC. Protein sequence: CASSQAGDVYNEQFF.

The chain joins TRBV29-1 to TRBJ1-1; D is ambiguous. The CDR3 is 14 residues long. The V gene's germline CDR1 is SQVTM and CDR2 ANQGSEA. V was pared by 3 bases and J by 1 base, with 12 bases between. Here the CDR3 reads CSVDWATANTEAFF. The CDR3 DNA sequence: TGCAGCGTTGATTGGGCGACCGCGAACACTGAAGCTTTCTTT.

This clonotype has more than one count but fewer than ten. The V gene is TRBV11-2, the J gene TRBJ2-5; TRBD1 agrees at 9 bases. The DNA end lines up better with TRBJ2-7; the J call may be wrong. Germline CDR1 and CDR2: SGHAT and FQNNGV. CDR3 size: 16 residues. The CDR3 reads CASSPVKDRGRYEQYF. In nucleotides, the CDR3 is TGTGCCAGCAGCCCCGTAAAGGACAGGGGTCGGTACGAGCAGTACTTC.

CDR3 protein: CASSPRDRVSPNTEAFF. The CDR3 nucleotides are TGTGCCAGCAGCCCCCGGGACAGGGTCTCTCCGAACACTGAAGCTTTCTTT. This chain uses TRBV7-8 with TRBJ1-1, with 9 nucleotides matching TRBD1. CDR3 length: 17 residues. Trimming removed 5 bases from V and 1 base from J; junction bases left unmatched: 11. The V gene's germline CDR1 is SGHVS and CDR2 FQNEAQ.

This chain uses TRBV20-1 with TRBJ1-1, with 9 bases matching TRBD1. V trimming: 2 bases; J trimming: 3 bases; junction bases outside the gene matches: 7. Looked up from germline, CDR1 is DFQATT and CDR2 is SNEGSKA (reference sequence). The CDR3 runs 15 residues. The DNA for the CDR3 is TGCAGTGCTAGATTTCCCCGGACAGGGGACACTGAAGCTTTCTTT. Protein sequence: CSARFPRTGDTEAFF.

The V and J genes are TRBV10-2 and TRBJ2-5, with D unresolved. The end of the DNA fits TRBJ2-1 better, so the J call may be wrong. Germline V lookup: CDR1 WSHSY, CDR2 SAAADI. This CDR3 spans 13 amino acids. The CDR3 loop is CASSESARSEQFF. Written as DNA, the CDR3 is TGCGCCAGCAGTGAGTCGGCAAGGAGTGAGCAGTTCTTC.

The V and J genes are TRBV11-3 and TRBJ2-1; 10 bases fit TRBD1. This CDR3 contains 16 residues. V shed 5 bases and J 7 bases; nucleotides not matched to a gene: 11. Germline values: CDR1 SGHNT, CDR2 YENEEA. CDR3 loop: CASSHRGTGVGNEQFF. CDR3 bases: TGTGCCAGCAGCCATAGAGGGACAGGGGTGGGTAATGAGCAGTTCTTC.

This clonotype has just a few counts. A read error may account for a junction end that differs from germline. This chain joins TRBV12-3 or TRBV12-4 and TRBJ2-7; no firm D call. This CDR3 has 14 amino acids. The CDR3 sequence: CASSLSGDNYEQHF. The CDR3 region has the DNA TGTGCCAGCAGTTTAAGTGGAGACAACTACGAGCAGCACTTC.

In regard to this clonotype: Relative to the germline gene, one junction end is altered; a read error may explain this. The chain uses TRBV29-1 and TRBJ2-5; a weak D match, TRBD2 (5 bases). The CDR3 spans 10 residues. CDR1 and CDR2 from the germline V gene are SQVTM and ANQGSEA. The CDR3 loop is CSVPKETQYF. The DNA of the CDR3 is TGTAGCGTTCCGAAGGAGACCCAGTACTTC. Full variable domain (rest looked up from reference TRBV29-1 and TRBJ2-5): SAVISQKPSRDICQRGTSLTIQCQVDSQVTMMFWYRQQPGQSLTLIATANQGSEATYESGFVIDKFPISRPNLTFSTLTVSNMSPEDSSIYLCSVPKETQYFGPGTRLLVL.

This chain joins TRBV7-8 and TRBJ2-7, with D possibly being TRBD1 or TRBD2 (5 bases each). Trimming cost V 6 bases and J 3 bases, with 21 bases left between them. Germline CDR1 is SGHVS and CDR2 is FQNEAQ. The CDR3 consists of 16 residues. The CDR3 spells CASSLQEASLYYEQYF. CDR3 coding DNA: TGTGCCAGCAGTTTACAGGAGGCGTCTCTTTACTACGAGCAGTACTTC.

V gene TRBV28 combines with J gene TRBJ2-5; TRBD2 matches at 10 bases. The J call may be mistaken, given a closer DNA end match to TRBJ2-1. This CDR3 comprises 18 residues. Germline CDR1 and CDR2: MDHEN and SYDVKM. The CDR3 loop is CASSFGDGPGLAYDEQFF. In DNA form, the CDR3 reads TGTGCCAGCAGTTTCGGGGACGGGCCGGGACTAGCGTACGATGAGCAGTTCTTC.

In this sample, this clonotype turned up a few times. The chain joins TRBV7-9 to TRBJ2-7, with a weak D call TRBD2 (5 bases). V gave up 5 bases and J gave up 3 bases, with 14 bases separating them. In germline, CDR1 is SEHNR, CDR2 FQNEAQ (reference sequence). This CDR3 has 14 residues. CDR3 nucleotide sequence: TGTGCCAGCAGCCCCTCCTGGGGAGTCTACGAGCAGTACTTC. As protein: CASSPSWGVYEQYF.

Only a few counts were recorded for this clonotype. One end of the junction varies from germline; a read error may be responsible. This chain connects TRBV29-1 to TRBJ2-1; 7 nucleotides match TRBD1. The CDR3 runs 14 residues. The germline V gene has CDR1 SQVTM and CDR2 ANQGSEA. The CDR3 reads CSVADRALGETQHF. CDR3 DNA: TGCAGCGTTGCCGACAGGGCACTGGGGGAGACCCAGCACTTC.

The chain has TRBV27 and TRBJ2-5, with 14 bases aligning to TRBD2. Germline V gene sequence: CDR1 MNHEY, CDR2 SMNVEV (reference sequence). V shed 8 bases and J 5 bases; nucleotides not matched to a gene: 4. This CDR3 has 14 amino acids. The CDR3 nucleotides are TGTGCCAGCCGGGGACTAGCGGGAGAGGAGACCCAGTACTTC. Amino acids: CASRGLAGEETQYF.

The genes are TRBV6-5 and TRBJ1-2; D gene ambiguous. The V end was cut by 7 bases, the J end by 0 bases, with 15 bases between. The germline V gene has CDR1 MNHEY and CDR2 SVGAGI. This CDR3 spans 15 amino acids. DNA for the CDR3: TGTGCCAGCACGTCATTCCGGACCTCTAACTATGGCTACACCTTC. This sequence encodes CASTSFRTSNYGYTF.

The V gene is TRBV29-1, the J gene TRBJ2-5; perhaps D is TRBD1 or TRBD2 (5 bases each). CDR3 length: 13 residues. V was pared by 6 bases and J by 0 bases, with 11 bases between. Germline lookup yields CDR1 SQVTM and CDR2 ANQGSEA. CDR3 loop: CSVAGTDQETQYF. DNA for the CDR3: TGCAGCGTCGCCGGGACGGACCAAGAGACCCAGTACTTC.

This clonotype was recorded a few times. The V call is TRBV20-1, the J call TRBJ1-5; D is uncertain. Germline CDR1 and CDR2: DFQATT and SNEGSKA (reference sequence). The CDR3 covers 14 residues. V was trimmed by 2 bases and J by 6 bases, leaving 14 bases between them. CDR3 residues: CSARTEDGFQPQHF. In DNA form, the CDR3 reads TGCAGTGCTAGAACAGAAGATGGTTTTCAGCCCCAGCATTTT.

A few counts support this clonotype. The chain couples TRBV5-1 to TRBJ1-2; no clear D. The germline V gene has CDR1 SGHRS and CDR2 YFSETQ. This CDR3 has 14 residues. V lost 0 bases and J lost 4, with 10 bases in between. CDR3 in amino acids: CASSLASMGYGYTF. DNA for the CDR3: TGCGCCAGCAGCTTGGCCTCTATGGGCTATGGCTACACCTTC.

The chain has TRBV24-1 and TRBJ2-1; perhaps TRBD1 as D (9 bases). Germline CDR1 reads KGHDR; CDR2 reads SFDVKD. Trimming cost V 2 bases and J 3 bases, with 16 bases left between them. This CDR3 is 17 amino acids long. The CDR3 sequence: CATSDSRGDRDYNEQFF. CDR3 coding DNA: TGTGCCACCAGTGATTCGCGGGGGGACAGGGACTACAATGAGCAGTTCTTC.